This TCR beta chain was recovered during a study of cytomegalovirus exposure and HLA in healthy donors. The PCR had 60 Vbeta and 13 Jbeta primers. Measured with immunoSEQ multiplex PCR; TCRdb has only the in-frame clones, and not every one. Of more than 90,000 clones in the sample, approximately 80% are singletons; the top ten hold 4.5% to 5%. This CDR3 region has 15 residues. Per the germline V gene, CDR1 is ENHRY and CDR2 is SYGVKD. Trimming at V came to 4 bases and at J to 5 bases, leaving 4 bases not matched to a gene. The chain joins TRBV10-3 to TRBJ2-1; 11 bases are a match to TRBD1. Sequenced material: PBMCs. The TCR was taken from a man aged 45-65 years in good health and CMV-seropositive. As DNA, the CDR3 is TGTGCCATCAGTGGCGGGACAGGGGGTCACAATGAGCAGTTCTTC. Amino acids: CAISGGTGGHNEQFF.